The 28 T cell receptor beta chains given below trace back to one sample, sequenced in a study of tumor and adjacent non-tumor tissue in lung cancer (dated by TCRdb to the late 2010s). RNA was extracted from bulk unsorted tissue and checked for quality with a NanoDrop ND-1000 and an Agilent 2100. The library was produced with multiplex PCR. For sequencing, an Illumina HiSeq 2500 was employed. TCRbeta libraries were constructed through three rounds of nested PCR with primers (Table S4) according to protocols modified from ARM-PCR. The public reads were quality trimmed at Q25 with fastp and then assembled into clones with MiXCR by TCRdb, keeping productive beta chains. Rows are unified per CDR3 protein, each entry keeping the most common DNA and genes. Within this sample are 90,000 to 130,000 distinct CDR3 sequences, with nearly 85% of them counted one time only. More than 20% of the sample is held by the ten biggest clonotypes.

Input material: lung tumor tissue. These receptors were collected from a man aged 70-80 years with non-small cell lung cancer.

For this clonotype: One end of the junction does not line up with germline, which may come from a read error. The chain couples TRBV7-8 to TRBJ2-2; the D gene is possibly TRBD1 (6 bases). The CDR3 contains 15 residues. The V gene's germline CDR1 is SGHVS and CDR2 FQNEAQ. This CDR3 reads CASSLGTLVTGELFF. The CDR3 DNA sequence: TGCGCCAGCAGCTTAGGGACACTGGTTACCGGGGAGCTGTTTTTT.

Of note for this clonotype: The junction shows a germline mismatch at one end, possibly a read error. This rearrangement joins TRBV29-1 to TRBJ1-1; D is ambiguous. Germline V gene data show CDR1 as SQVTM and CDR2 as ANQGSEA. This CDR3 comprises 12 residues. CDR3 sequence reads: CTVVMGNIEAFF. The CDR3 DNA sequence: TGCACCGTTGTTATGGGGAACATTGAAGCTTTCTTT.

The V call is TRBV5-1, the J call TRBJ2-3, with 12 bases that match TRBD2. The germline CDR1 and CDR2 sequences are SGHRS and YFSETQ. V was clipped by 8 bases and J by 4 bases; unmatched bases: 11. The CDR3 extends over 16 amino acids. The CDR3 region has the DNA TGCGCCAGTAGCCCCCAGACTAGCGGGGGCCCAGATACGCAGTATTTT. This codes for CASSPQTSGGPDTQYF. The full variable domain, rest sourced from reference TRBV5-1 and TRBJ2-3, is KAGVTQTPRYLIKTRGQQVTLSCSPISGHRSVSWYQQTPGQGLQFLFEYFSETQRNKGNFPGRFSGRQFSNSRSEMNVSTLELGDSALYLCASSPQTSGGPDTQYFGPGTRLTVL.

This clonotype was seen once. No conserved phenylalanine or tryptophan is present at the end of the CDR3, so a read error is the likely explanation. Because the CDR3's place on the DNA is in doubt, the DNA is left out and the CDR3 is given as listed by TCRdb. This chain connects TRBV29-1 to TRBJ2-1. The germline V gene has CDR1 SQVTM and CDR2 ANQGSEA. The CDR3 is 12 residues long, counting both termini. CDR3 amino acids: CKAIGLYNEQLS.

On this clonotype: At one boundary the junction diverges from the germline segment, which might be a read error. The chain combines TRBV29-1 with TRBJ2-1, with 7 nucleotides matching TRBD2. CDR1 is SQVTM, CDR2 ANQGSEA, per germline. CDR3 length equals 14 residues. DNA for the CDR3: TGCAGCGTCGGACTAGTTGGAGGCTACAATGAGCAGTCCTTC. It encodes CSVGLVGGYNEQSF.

About this clonotype itself: Its ends do not fully match the called genes, so a read error is possible. The chain joins TRBV4-2 to TRBJ2-7; D tentatively reads TRBD1 or TRBD2 (7 bases each). The CDR3 contains 12 residues. Per germline, CDR1 LGHNA and CDR2 YNFKEQ. CDR3: CATNQGDYEQYF. For the CDR3, the DNA is TGTGCCACCAACCAGGGGGACTACGAACAGTACTTC.

This clonotype was seen only a few times. This rearrangement joins TRBV29-1 to TRBJ1-2; 8 nucleotides match TRBD1. The CDR3 length is 11 residues. The germline gives CDR1 SQVTM, CDR2 ANQGSEA. The CDR3 sequence is CDGQQGVGYTF. Written as DNA, the CDR3 is TGCGACGGGCAACAGGGGGTTGGCTACACCTTC. The complete variable domain, with remaining parts taken from reference TRBV29-1 and TRBJ1-2, reads SAVISQKPSRDICQRGTSLTIQCQVDSQVTMMFWYRQQPGQSLTLIATANQGSEATYESGFVIDKFPISRPNLTFSTLTVSNMSPEDSSIYLCDGQQGVGYTFGSGTRLTVV.

Remarks on this clonotype: A junction end diverges from the germline sequence, so it may reflect a read error. The chain couples TRBV6-6 to TRBJ2-5; the D gene is possibly TRBD1 (6 bases). Germline V lookup: CDR1 MNHNY, CDR2 SVGAGI (reference sequence). This CDR3 has 11 residues. For the CDR3, the DNA is TGTGCCAGCAGCTTTAGGGACACCCAATACTTC. It codes for CASSFRDTQYF.

Comments on this clonotype: Relative to the germline gene, one junction end is altered; a read error may explain this. The V and J genes are TRBV10-2 and TRBJ1-5; TRBD1 matches at 8 bases. Germline values: CDR1 WSHSY, CDR2 SAAADI. CDR3 length: 14 residues. CDR3 coding DNA: TGCGCCAGCAGCGGGACAGGAGCCAATCTGCCCCAGCATTTT. It encodes CASSGTGANLPQHF.

To note about this clonotype: Because the CDR3 is missing its conserved closing phenylalanine or tryptophan, this is likely a read error. The limits of the CDR3 on the DNA are not certain, so only TCRdb's listed CDR3 is given. The rearrangement joins TRBV11-3 to TRBJ1-1. The CDR3 spans 14 residues, counting both ends. Looked up from germline, CDR1 is SGHNT and CDR2 is YENEEA. CDR3 in amino acids: CASSLRMMNTEALI.

V gene TRBV5-4 combines with J gene TRBJ2-5; D perhaps matches TRBD2 (5 bases). The germline V gene encodes CDR1 SGHNT and CDR2 YYREEE (reference sequence). V shed 0 bases and J shed 6 bases, with 21 bases lying between them. CDR3 length equals 17 residues. The CDR3: CASSLELAGGSLKTQYF. CDR3 DNA: TGTGCCAGCAGCTTGGAGCTAGCAGGAGGTTCGTTAAAGACCCAGTACTTC.

Remarks on this clonotype: Germline is not matched at one junction end, which may reflect a read error. The chain employs TRBV28 and TRBJ2-3; D possibly uses TRBD1 or TRBD2 (6 bases each). This CDR3 region has 15 residues. Per the germline V gene, CDR1 is MDHEN and CDR2 is SYDVKM. CDR3 residues: CASSSLKGGTDTQYF. For the CDR3, the DNA is TGTGCCAGCAGTTCATTAAAGGGGGGCACAGATACTCAGTATTTT.

Details on this clonotype: At one boundary the junction diverges from the germline segment, which might be a read error. The CDR3: CASSEWGDRRYEQYF. The CDR3 coding sequence is TGCGCCAGCAGCGAGTGGGGAGACAGGCGCTACGAGCAGTACTTC. The J gene is TRBJ2-7, the V gene TRBV10-2; D perhaps matches TRBD1 (6 bases). This CDR3 is 15 amino acids long. The V gene's germline CDR1 is WSHSY and CDR2 SAAADI.

Regarding this clonotype: One end of the junction fails to match germline, which may point to a read error. The rearrangement joins TRBV6-2 or TRBV6-3 to TRBJ1-1; the D gene is possibly TRBD1 (6 bases). The CDR3 is 14 residues long. Germline V gene sequence: CDR1 MNHEY, CDR2 SVGEGT. CDR3 sequence (DNA): TGTGCTAGCAGTTACTCGGGGGCAATCGCTGAAGTTTTCTTT. Amino acid sequence: CASSYSGAIAEVFF.

As for this clonotype: A junction boundary mismatches the germline segment, possibly from a read error. The V call is TRBV5-1, the J call TRBJ2-5, with D unresolved. Germline CDR1 and CDR2: SGHRS and YFSETQ. The CDR3 contains 15 residues. CDR3 coding DNA: TGCACCAGCAGAAGTTCGGTAGAGCGACAAGAGACCCAGTACTTC. Protein product: CTSRSSVERQETQYF.

In regard to this clonotype: At one of its ends the junction is not consistent with the germline gene, which may arise from a read error. V usage is TRBV20-1 and J usage is TRBJ2-7; 11 bases agree with TRBD2. The CDR3 loop spans 15 amino acids. Germline V gene data show CDR1 as DFQATT and CDR2 as SNEGSKA (reference sequence). CDR3 residues: CSPRRTSGPTYEQYF. CDR3 DNA sequence: TGCAGTCCTAGACGGACTAGCGGGCCGACCTACGAGCAGTACTTC.

To note about this clonotype: No conserved phenylalanine or tryptophan ends this CDR3, so it is likely a read error. V gene TRBV12-3 or TRBV12-4 combines with J gene TRBJ2-7; D is ambiguous. This CDR3 region has 13 residues. The CDR3 bases are TGTGCCAGCATTTTCCCCCTTCGTCACGATCAGTACTTG. Amino acid sequence: CASIFPLRHDQYL.

Worth noting for this clonotype: Germline is not matched at one junction end, which may reflect a read error. This chain links TRBV6-5 with TRBJ2-1; either TRBD1 or TRBD2 may supply D (5 bases each). CDR3 size: 16 residues. Germline CDR1 reads MNHEY; CDR2 reads SVGAGI. The DNA of the CDR3 is TGTGTCAGCAGTTACGTCGGTGGGAGAAGGGGCAATGAGCCGTTCTTC. This encodes CVSSYVGGRRGNEPFF.

To note about this clonotype: The conserved phenylalanine or tryptophan is not found at the CDR3 terminus, so this likely reflects a read error. The chain joins TRBV12-3 or TRBV12-4 to TRBJ1-2, with D uncertain. CDR3 length: 11 amino acids. The CDR3 spells CASSLGYHYTY. The CDR3 coding sequence is TGTGCAAGCAGTTTGGGATATCACTACACCTAC.

Regarding this clonotype: The junction and the germline gene differ at one end; a read error may be behind it. The J gene is TRBJ1-6, the V gene TRBV6-6; no definite D call. The CDR3 covers 15 residues. Germline values: CDR1 MNHNY, CDR2 SVGAGI (reference sequence). The CDR3 nucleotides are TGTGCCAGCAGTTACGGGAGCTCATATAATTCACCCATCCACTTT. It specifies CASSYGSSYNSPIHF.

Worth noting for this clonotype: Its ends do not fully match the called genes, so a read error is possible. DNA for the CDR3: TGTGCCAGCAACTCACGACAGGGAGGAAGTTCCTATAATTCACCACTCCATTTT. Translating gives CASNSRQGGSSYNSPLHF. The chain has TRBV11-2 and TRBJ1-6; 7 nucleotides match TRBD1. There are 18 residues in the CDR3. The V gene's germline CDR1 is SGHAT and CDR2 FQNNGV.

This clonotype was recorded only once. Relative to the germline gene, one junction end is altered; a read error may explain this. The chain is built from TRBV29-1 and TRBJ2-2; 13 positions match TRBD2. There are 19 residues in the CDR3. Per germline, CDR1 SQVTM and CDR2 ANQGSEA. The CDR3 protein is CSVVGLLAGGPISTGELFF. CDR3 nucleotide sequence: TGCAGCGTTGTGGGATTACTAGCGGGAGGGCCCATAAGCACCGGGGAACTGTTTTTT.

The chain joins TRBV11-2 to TRBJ1-6, with D tentatively TRBD1 (5 bases). This CDR3 region has 15 residues. In germline, CDR1 is SGHAT, CDR2 FQNNGV. This CDR3 is CANRSQSSYNSPLHF. The CDR3 DNA reads TGTGCTAACAGGTCCCAAAGCTCCTATAATTCACCCCTCCACTTT.

The J gene is TRBJ2-5, the V gene TRBV11-3, with D possibly called TRBD1 or TRBD2 (6 bases each). The length of the CDR3 is 14 residues. V lost 7 bases and J lost 5, with 17 bases in between. Germline values: CDR1 SGHNT, CDR2 YENEEA. This CDR3 is CASISGRGRETQYF. The CDR3 nucleotides are TGTGCCAGCATTTCCGGCCGGGGGCGGGAGACCCAGTACTTC.

Points on this clonotype: This clone may be a read error of a much larger clone one base away. The chain recombines TRBV28 with TRBJ1-2, with D possibly TRBD1 on 6 matching bases. The CDR3 is 14 amino acids. Germline-derived CDR1 and CDR2 are MDHEN and SYDVKM. In DNA, the CDR3 is TGTACCAGCAGACGAAGGGGGTTTAACTATGGCTACACCTTC. As protein: CTSRRRGFNYGYTF.

A remark on this clonotype: The junction departs from germline at one end; a sequencing error may be responsible. The chain is built from TRBV11-3 and TRBJ2-3; 12 bases agree with TRBD2. This CDR3 region has 14 residues. The germline CDR1 and CDR2 sequences are SGHNT and YENEEA. The CDR3 loop reads CPSSSGRGPDTQYF. DNA for the CDR3: TGTCCCAGCTCTAGCGGGAGGGGGCCAGATACGCAGTATTTT.

About this clonotype: A junction boundary mismatches the germline segment, possibly from a read error. In nucleotides, the CDR3 is TGCGCCAGCGGCCAAGACCCAGCGGGATCTGAATGCAATGAGCAGTTCTTC. It specifies CASGQDPAGSECNEQFF. This chain uses TRBV4-3 with TRBJ2-1; 7 bases are shared with TRBD2. There are 17 residues in the CDR3. From germline, CDR1 is LGHNA and CDR2 YSLEER.

In the case of this clonotype: One end of the junction varies from germline; a read error may be responsible. This sequence joins TRBV29-1 and TRBJ1-4; D may be TRBD1 (5 bases). From germline, CDR1 is SQVTM and CDR2 ANQGSEA. This CDR3 comprises 13 residues. The CDR3 region is CSVEDGTNEKVLF. For the CDR3, the DNA is TGCAGCGTTGAAGACGGGACTAACGAAAAAGTGTTATTT.